The 26 T cell receptor beta chains reported below all come from one sample, sequenced in a study of shared clonotypes between healthy human individuals. Generated by immunoSEQ multiplex PCR, the TCRdb table keeps only in-frame clones and is missing some. The sample shows nearly 1,000,000 clones, approximately 76% of them seen only once. Sample: memory CD4+ T cells sorted from blood. Indicated subset: CD45RA-negative fraction. These receptors were obtained from a man aged 18 to 30 in good health.

The chain links TRBV6-5 to TRBJ1-2; 7 bases line up with TRBD1. The CDR3 covers 13 residues. Germline CDR1 and CDR2: MNHEY and SVGAGI. The trim removed 6 bases at V and 3 bases at J, leaving 4 bases unmatched. CDR3: CASRTGTDYGYTF. CDR3 nucleotides: TGTGCCAGCAGAACCGGGACAGACTATGGCTACACCTTC.

The CDR3 loop is CASSQGTSGSAGLRETQYF. The DNA of the CDR3 is TGCGCCAGCAGCCAAGGGACTAGCGGGAGTGCCGGGTTACGAGAGACCCAGTACTTC. This chain joins TRBV4-1 and TRBJ2-5; 13 bases match TRBD2. V gave up 1 base and J gave up 4 bases; unmatched junction bases: 12. Germline CDR1 and CDR2: MGHRA and YSYEKL. The CDR3 contains 19 residues.

This clone was detected a few times. J is TRBJ2-2 and V is TRBV7-3, with D tentatively TRBD1 or TRBD2 (5 bases each). Germline CDR1 and CDR2: SGHTA and FQGTGA. V lost 5 bases and J 5 bases, leaving 15 bases between the germline ends. CDR3 length: 15 residues. The CDR3 spells CASSVGPPGTGELFF. CDR3 sequence (DNA): TGTGCCAGCAGCGTGGGACCTCCGGGTACCGGGGAGCTGTTTTTT.

This clone has a single count. The V gene is TRBV5-1, the J gene TRBJ2-1; D gene unclear. The ends were cut back, 3 bases at V and 5 bases at J, with 12 bases in the middle. This CDR3 has 14 amino acids. Germline assignment: CDR1 SGHRS and CDR2 YFSETQ. The CDR3 nucleotides are TGCGCCAGCAGCTGGCAGGCCTCTAACAATGAGCAGTTCTTC. It yields the protein CASSWQASNNEQFF.

The chain links TRBV5-4 to TRBJ2-1; D unresolved. Per germline, CDR1 SGHNT and CDR2 YYREEE (reference sequence). The V end lost 1 base, the J end lost 5 bases, and 4 bases lay between the germline ends. The CDR3 contains 12 residues. The CDR3 DNA reads TGTGCCAGCAGCTTGTGGAACAATGAGCAGTTCTTC. As protein: CASSLWNNEQFF.

The V call is TRBV4-3, the J call TRBJ2-3, with D perhaps matching TRBD1 or TRBD2 (5 bases each). This CDR3 spans 13 amino acids. V dropped 0 bases and J dropped 8 bases, with 9 bases sitting between them. Germline values: CDR1 LGHNA, CDR2 YSLEER. In DNA, the CDR3 is TGCGCCAGCAGCCAAGAATTGGGGGTTACGCAGTATTTT. It encodes CASSQELGVTQYF.

The rearrangement links TRBV7-9 to TRBJ1-4, with a possible D match to TRBD1 (5 bases). The V gene's germline CDR1 is SEHNR and CDR2 FQNEAQ (reference sequence). With 0 bases removed from V and 11 bases from J, the gap between germline ends came to 10 bases. This CDR3 is built from 13 residues. CDR3 DNA: TGTGCCAGCAGCTTAGCGCTCGGGGGGAAACTGTTTTTT. Protein: CASSLALGGKLFF. The full variable domain, in which reference TRBV7-9 and TRBJ1-4 provide the parts outside the CDR3, is DTGVSQNPRHKITKRGQNVTFRCDPISEHNRLYWYRQTLGQGPEFLTYFQNEAQLEKSRLLSDRFSAERPKGSFSTLEIQRTEQGDSAMYLCASSLALGGKLFFGSGTQLSVL.

CDR3 nucleotide sequence: TGTGCCAGCAGGACAGGTTTTAACACTGAAGCTTTCTTT. Encoded protein: CASRTGFNTEAFF. This sequence joins TRBV6-1 and TRBJ1-1; D is perhaps TRBD1 (6 bases). The V end lost 6 bases, the J end lost 2 bases, and 10 bases lay between the germline ends. CDR3 size: 13 residues. Germline V lookup: CDR1 MNHNS, CDR2 SASEGT.

The chain has TRBV7-2 and TRBJ1-1; weak D call: TRBD1 (5 bases). The V and J ends lost 8 bases and 5 bases respectively, with 21 bases between them. The CDR3 length is 15 residues. Per germline, CDR1 SGHTA and CDR2 FQGNSA. In nucleotides, the CDR3 is TGTGCCAGCTTATACGCATCGGGGGGTCGGACTGAAGCTTTCTTT. Its protein product is CASLYASGGRTEAFF.

This chain connects TRBV15 to TRBJ1-5; D is unclear. This CDR3 comprises 12 residues. V dropped 4 bases and J dropped 7 bases, with 8 bases sitting between them. Germline CDR1 and CDR2: LNHNV and YYDKDF (reference sequence). CDR3 protein: CATSIPKQPQHF. DNA of the CDR3: TGTGCCACCAGCATCCCGAAACAGCCCCAGCATTTT. Full variable domain (missing parts from reference TRBV15 and TRBJ1-5): DAMVIQNPRYQVTQFGKPVTLSCSQTLNHNVMYWYQQKSSQAPKLLFHYYDKDFNNEADTPDNFQSRRPNTSFCFLDIRSPGLGDTAMYLCATSIPKQPQHFGDGTRLSIL.

This chain joins TRBV30 and TRBJ2-6; D ambiguous. Germline V gene sequence: CDR1 GTSNPN, CDR2 SVGIG (reference sequence). The CDR3 spans 13 residues. With 3 bases removed from V and 2 bases from J, the gap between germline ends came to 5 bases. The CDR3 DNA sequence: TGTGCCTGGAGCCAGGCTGGGGCCAACGTCCTGACTTTC. Its protein product is CAWSQAGANVLTF.

The chain is built from TRBV7-9 and TRBJ1-6; the D gene is possibly TRBD1 (5 bases). Trimming removed 4 bases at V and 0 bases at J, with 13 bases between. Germline V lookup: CDR1 SEHNR, CDR2 FQNEAQ (reference sequence). This CDR3 has 17 amino acids. CDR3 sequence: CASSSSGGYSYNSPLHF. In DNA, the CDR3 is TGTGCCAGCAGCTCATCTGGGGGGTACTCCTATAATTCACCCCTCCACTTT.

The chain couples TRBV7-2 to TRBJ2-1; TRBD2 is a possible D gene (5 bases). This CDR3 has 15 amino acids. Trimming took off 7 bases at V and 8 bases at J, with 21 bases between the two ends. Germline V gives CDR1 SGHTA, CDR2 FQGNSA. In nucleotides, the CDR3 is TGTGCCAGCAATCTAGCTTTTCGTTCCGTCGATGAGCAGTTCTTC. It is translated as CASNLAFRSVDEQFF. The variable domain in full, completed from reference TRBV7-2 and TRBJ2-1, reads GAGVSQSPSNKVTEKGKDVELRCDPISGHTALYWYRQSLGQGLEFLIYFQGNSAPDKSGLPSDRFSAERTGGSVSTLTIQRTQQEDSAVYLCASNLAFRSVDEQFFGPGTRLTVL.

The gene calls are TRBV10-3 and TRBJ1-1; 7 bases agree with TRBD1. CDR3 length: 13 amino acids. The V gene's germline CDR1 is ENHRY and CDR2 SYGVKD. With V trimmed by 6 bases and J by 3 bases, 4 bases remained unmatched. The CDR3 DNA reads as TGTGCCATCAGCGACAGGGCGGACACTGAAGCTTTCTTT. This encodes CAISDRADTEAFF.

V usage is TRBV10-2 and J usage is TRBJ1-5; D not resolved. Germline CDR1 and CDR2: WSHSY and SAAADI. The CDR3 totals 17 residues. The V end was cut by 2 bases, the J end by 5 bases, with 19 bases between. The CDR3 region is CASSEVGKGGLDQPQHF. The CDR3 coding sequence is TGCGCCAGCAGTGAGGTGGGCAAAGGAGGACTCGATCAGCCCCAGCATTTT.

CDR3 in amino acids: CASSYAPQEQYF. The CDR3 DNA reads TGTGCCAGCAGTTATGCGCCCCAGGAGCAGTACTTC. The chain couples TRBV6-6 to TRBJ2-7, with D unresolved. Germline V gives CDR1 MNHNY, CDR2 SVGAGI (reference sequence). Trimming shortened V by 3 bases and J by 7 bases, and 10 bases separated the two germline ends. CDR3 length: 12 residues.

The gene calls are TRBV5-4 and TRBJ1-2; 12 positions match TRBD1. This CDR3 region has 18 residues. Losses at the gene ends were 0 bases for V and 0 bases for J; bases not matched to a gene: 6. The germline CDR1 and CDR2 sequences are SGHNT and YYREEE (reference sequence). CDR3 bases: TGTGCCAGCAGCTTGGAGGGACAGGGGGCCGGAGCTAACTATGGCTACACCTTC. This gives the protein CASSLEGQGAGANYGYTF.

Many counts were recorded for this clone. The chain joins TRBV10-3 to TRBJ2-1, with 8 nucleotides matching TRBD2. The germline CDR1 and CDR2 sequences are ENHRY and SYGVKD. The length of the CDR3 is 14 residues. V trimming: 3 bases; J trimming: 8 bases; junction bases outside the gene matches: 6. The CDR3 here is CAISEIAGSHEQFF. CDR3 in DNA: TGTGCCATCAGTGAAATAGCGGGATCCCATGAGCAGTTCTTC.

Notes on this clone: Other DNA sequences in this specimen translate into the identical CDR3. The rearrangement uses TRBV6-1 and TRBJ2-5, with D perhaps TRBD1 (6 bases). The CDR3 covers 12 residues. V was clipped by 2 bases and J by 5 bases, with 6 bases between them. Germline V gene data show CDR1 as MNHNS and CDR2 as SASEGT. CDR3 sequence (DNA): TGTGCCAGCAGTGAACAGGGGGAGACCCAGTACTTC. Its protein is CASSEQGETQYF.

The chain recombines TRBV2 with TRBJ2-1; the D gene is possibly TRBD2 (6 bases). Trimming left V 7 bases short and J 7 bases short, with 17 bases between. From germline, CDR1 is SNHLY and CDR2 FYNNEI. CDR3 length: 14 residues. The CDR3 bases are TGTGCCAGCATGGGATTGCTAGCGCGGAATGAGCAGTTCTTC. It specifies CASMGLLARNEQFF.

The chain carries TRBV5-4 and TRBJ2-2, with D possibly TRBD1 on 6 matching bases. The CDR3 contains 15 residues. The germline gives CDR1 SGHNT, CDR2 YYREEE (reference sequence). V shed 3 bases and J shed 3 bases, with 12 bases lying between them. Written as DNA, the CDR3 is TGTGCCAGCAGCTCCGGGACAAGTCACACCGGGGAGCTGTTTTTT. It translates to CASSSGTSHTGELFF.

CDR3 sequence (DNA): TGTGCCAGCAGCTTCAGAGGGGTCCACGAGCAGTACTTC. Its translation: CASSFRGVHEQYF. V gene TRBV5-6 combines with J gene TRBJ2-7; D tentatively reads TRBD1 or TRBD2 (5 bases each). This CDR3 has 13 amino acids. The V end was cut by 2 bases, the J end by 5 bases, with 11 bases between. Looked up from germline, CDR1 is SGHDT and CDR2 is YYEEEE.

The chain is built from TRBV11-1 and TRBJ2-5; D gene unclear. Trimming removed 5 bases at V and 5 bases at J, with 18 bases between. The CDR3 has 15 residues. The germline gives CDR1 SGHAT, CDR2 FQDESV (reference sequence). Here the CDR3 DNA reads TGTGCCAGCAGCCCTAGTACCCCGGGCCCCGAGACCCAGTACTTC. This sequence encodes CASSPSTPGPETQYF. The full variable domain, with the rest looked up from reference TRBV11-1 and TRBJ2-5, is EAEVAQSPRYKITEKSQAVAFWCDPISGHATLYWYRQILGQGPELLVQFQDESVVDDSQLPKDRFSAERLKGVDSTLKIQPAELGDSAMYLCASSPSTPGPETQYFGPGTRLLVL.

The V call is TRBV11-2, the J call TRBJ2-5; D call uncertain. Trimming shortened V by 6 bases and J by 2 bases, and 16 bases separated the two germline ends. The CDR3 is 15 residues long. Germline CDR1 reads SGHAT; CDR2 reads FQNNGV. The DNA of the CDR3 is TGTGCCAGCAGTCTCGCTGGTTGGGGTCAAGAGACCCAGTACTTC. It yields the protein CASSLAGWGQETQYF.

This clone was picked up many times. V usage is TRBV2 and J usage is TRBJ1-1; 10 bases are a match to TRBD1. The J segment lost 5 bases and the V segment lost 4 bases, leaving 4 bases of the junction unmatched. The CDR3 length is 14 residues. From germline, CDR1 is SNHLY and CDR2 FYNNEI. The CDR3 sequence is CASSGDRGGTEAFF. The CDR3 DNA follows: TGTGCCAGCAGTGGGGACAGGGGTGGGACTGAAGCTTTCTTT. The full variable domain, its missing parts supplied by reference TRBV2 and TRBJ1-1, is EPEVTQTPSHQVTQMGQEVILRCVPISNHLYFYWYRQILGQKVEFLVSFYNNEISEKSEIFDDQFSVERPDGSNFTLKIRSTKLEDSAMYFCASSGDRGGTEAFFGQGTRLTVV.

This chain joins TRBV7-2 and TRBJ2-1; 9 positions match TRBD2. Per germline, CDR1 SGHTA and CDR2 FQGNSA. The CDR3 is 14 amino acids. Trimming took 5 bases from V and 5 from J; bases not matched to a gene: 4. CDR3 residues: CASSRLAANNEQFF. The CDR3 DNA sequence: TGTGCCAGCAGCCGACTAGCGGCTAACAATGAGCAGTTCTTC.